These T cell receptor beta chains were read from a single sample in a study of shared clonotypes between healthy human individuals. Clones were sequenced by immunoSEQ multiplex PCR, and TCRdb holds only the in-frame ones, with some missing. The table includes over 950,000 clones, around 77% detected once. The sequencing input was memory CD4+ T cells from PBMCs. These receptors originate from a man younger than 35 in good health. Some clones in this sample may be carry-over from other donors' samples. Each CDR3 is given with its conserved first and last residue. The D gene is left open where the match is weak. Some rows have no size entry. The others give once, few or many, or a class for an expanded clone.

-	TRBV27	TRBJ2-5	-	TGTGCCAGCAGTAGCCCGAAGGGAGAGACCCAGTACTTC	CASSSPKGETQYF
once	TRBV5-1	TRBJ2-1	-	TGCGCCAGCAGCTACGAAGGAGGCTCGGGAACGGTTCAGTTCTTC	CASSYEGGSGTVQFF
-	TRBV7-8	TRBJ2-1	-	TGTGCCAGCAGCTATCTCGTCCTAACGAATGAGCAGTTCTTC	CASSYLVLTNEQFF
-	TRBV5-1	TRBJ2-3	TRBD2	TGCGCCAGCAGCTTGGCGGTAGCGGGGACCACAGATACGCAGTATTTT	CASSLAVAGTTDTQYF
-	TRBV15	TRBJ2-7	-	TGTGCCACCAGCAGGCCCCAGACTAAACCACACGAGCAGTACTTC	CATSRPQTKPHEQYF
few	TRBV6-4	TRBJ2-2	-	TGTGCCAGCAGTGACGTAGGGGCGGCCGGGGAGCTGTTTTTT	CASSDVGAAGELFF
-	TRBV5-1	TRBJ2-5	-	TGCGCCAGCAGCTTGGAGTGGCAGGCGGAAGAGACCCAGTACTTC	CASSLEWQAEETQYF
once	TRBV19	TRBJ1-5	-	TGTGCCAGTCGTGGTCGAGTTGACAATCAGCCCCAGCATTTT	CASRGRVDNQPQHF
-	TRBV10-3	TRBJ2-2	TRBD1	TGTGCCATCAGTGAGGACAGGGTCTCCGGGGAGCTGTTTTTT	CAISEDRVSGELFF
-	TRBV11-3	TRBJ2-3	-	TGTGCCAGCAGCTTTCAGGGCGGCCCGACAGATACGCAGTATTTT	CASSFQGGPTDTQYF
-	TRBV18	TRBJ1-5	TRBD1	TGTGCCAGCTCCCAAGGGACAGCGAATCAGCCCCAGCATTTT	CASSQGTANQPQHF
-	TRBV28	TRBJ2-1	-	TGTGCCAGCAGTTTTCCGCAGGGGGGGGCCTACAATGAGCAGTTCTTC	CASSFPQGGAYNEQFF
-	TRBV7-3	TRBJ2-7	-	TGTGCCAGCAGCGCAAGCCCGAACAGGGCCACCTACGAGCAGTACTTC	CASSASPNRATYEQYF
-	TRBV7-6	TRBJ2-7	-	TGTGCCAGCAGCCGAAGTAGGGAGCAGTACTTC	CASSRSREQYF
once	TRBV19	TRBJ1-5	-	TGTGCCAGTAGTACTAACCGACACCGGGACACTTATAGTCTCAGCAATCAGCCCCAGCATTTT	CASSTNRHRDTYSLSNQPQHF
few	TRBV4-1	TRBJ2-7	-	TGCGCCAGCAGCCATGAGGGGGGACAGTACTTC	CASSHEGGQYF
-	TRBV28	TRBJ2-5	TRBD2	TGTGCCAGCAGTTTACTGGCGGGAGGGGGGACCCAGTACTTC	CASSLLAGGGTQYF
-	TRBV9	TRBJ2-3	TRBD2	TGTGCCAGCAGCGCCCTAGCGGGAAGAGATACGCAGTATTTT	CASSALAGRDTQYF
-	TRBV11-2	TRBJ2-3	TRBD2	TGTGCCAGCAGCTTAGTCTGGCGGGAGGCCAACACAGATACGCAGTATTTT	CASSLVWREANTDTQYF
once	TRBV5-1	TRBJ2-5	TRBD2	TGCGCCAGCAGCTTGGGACGCGGGAGGGCCGGAGAGACCCAGTACTTC	CASSLGRGRAGETQYF
few	TRBV28	TRBJ1-1	-	TGTGCCAGCTTCAGGGAAGGCAAAGCTTTCTTT	CASFREGKAFF
few	TRBV18	TRBJ1-1	TRBD1	TGTGCCAGCTCCCTAACAGGGGCCGGGGACACTGAAGCTTTCTTT	CASSLTGAGDTEAFF
once	TRBV6-4	TRBJ2-5	-	TGTGCCAGCAGTGACTCGATGGGGGAGACCCAGTACTTC	CASSDSMGETQYF
-	TRBV29-1	TRBJ2-5	TRBD2	TGCAGCGTGAGGGGGACTAGCGGGGGCCAAGAGACCCAGTACTTC	CSVRGTSGGQETQYF
-	TRBV9	TRBJ1-2	TRBD1	TGTGCCAGCAGCGCAACCCGAGGACAGGCGACTTATGGCTACACCTTC	CASSATRGQATYGYTF
-	TRBV7-2	TRBJ2-7	-	TGTGCCAGCAGCCTGGACGGACTGAGCTCCTACGAGCAGTACTTC	CASSLDGLSSYEQYF
-	TRBV6-6	TRBJ2-7	-	TGTGCCAGCAGAGTCGGAGCCTACGAGCAGTACTTC	CASRVGAYEQYF
-	TRBV27	TRBJ2-3	-	TGTGCCAGCAGTTTACAACAGGGGAGGCTGTATTTT	CASSLQQGRLYF
-	TRBV6-5	TRBJ2-3	-	TGTGCCAGCAGTGCTAAAGATACGCAGTATTTT	CASSAKDTQYF
few	TRBV4-3	TRBJ2-3	-	TGCGCCAGCAGCCAATTGGGACCGGGACAAAGCACAGATACGCAGTATTTT	CASSQLGPGQSTDTQYF